This TCR beta chain comes out of a study of technical replicates of blood from a handful of donors (dated by TCRdb to between 2016 and 2019). Counted from cysteine to phenylalanine, this CDR3 has 12 amino acids. Here the CDR3 DNA is all that survives: 36 bases in frame from base 1. V is cut by 7 bases and J by 0 bases, and the space between the germline ends is 4 bases. From the germline V gene, CDR1 is MNHNS and CDR2 is SASEGT. Receptor libraries were prepared by the immunoSEQ multiplex PCR assay. TCRdb obtained this table from immuneACCESS and retained in-frame rearrangements with V and J assigned. These tables miss some clones; where compared with another copy, unresolved V genes account for less than half of the shortfall, and the remainder is unexplained. A total of about 50,000 clones appear in this sample, more than 90% of them only once. The ten largest account for 2.5% to 3.5% of the sample.

Regarding this clone: This clone's antigen is unknown. No base quality information exists; no much larger clone differs at one position.

The clonotype originates from a human donor in good health. Some clones in this sample may be carry-over from other donors' samples. The chain uses TRBV6-1 and TRBJ1-5; no D gene can be assigned with confidence. Sequencing was done on a sample of PBMCs. The CDR3 has the sequence CASTPSNQPQHF. The base sequence is TGTGCCAGCACTCCTAGCAATCAGCCCCAGCATTTT.